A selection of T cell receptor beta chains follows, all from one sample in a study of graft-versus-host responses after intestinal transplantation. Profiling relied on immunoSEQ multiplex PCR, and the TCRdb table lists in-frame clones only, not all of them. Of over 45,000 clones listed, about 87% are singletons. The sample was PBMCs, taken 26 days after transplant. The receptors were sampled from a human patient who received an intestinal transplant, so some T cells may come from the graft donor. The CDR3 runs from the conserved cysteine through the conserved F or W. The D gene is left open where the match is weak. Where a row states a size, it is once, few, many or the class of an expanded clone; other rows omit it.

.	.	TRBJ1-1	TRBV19	CASSYGVTEAFF	TGTGCCAGTAGTTACGGGGTTACTGAAGCTTTCTTT
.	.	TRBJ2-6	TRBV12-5	CASGPPRLTVVANVLTF	TGTGCTAGTGGTCCCCCCCGTTTGACAGTAGTGGCCAACGTCCTGACTTTC
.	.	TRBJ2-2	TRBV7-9	CASSLEEQSTGELFF	TGTGCCAGCAGCTTAGAGGAGCAAAGCACCGGGGAGCTGTTTTTT
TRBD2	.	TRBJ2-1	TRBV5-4	CASRGTSGGAYNEQFF	TGTGCCAGCAGAGGGACTAGCGGGGGTGCCTACAATGAGCAGTTCTTC
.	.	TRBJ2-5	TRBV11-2	CASSLGTAQETQYF	TGTGCCAGCAGCTTAGGAACAGCTCAAGAGACCCAGTACTTC
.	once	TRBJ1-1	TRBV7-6	CASSLETAGTTEAFF	TGTGCCAGCAGCTTAGAGACAGCAGGAACCACTGAAGCTTTCTTT
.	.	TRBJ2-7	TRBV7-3	CASSLGPPDEQYF	TGTGCCAGCAGCTTAGGGCCTCCAGACGAGCAGTACTTC
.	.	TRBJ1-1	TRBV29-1	CSVEDIDWNIMNTEAFF	TGCAGCGTTGAAGATATTGACTGGAACATTATGAACACTGAAGCTTTCTTT
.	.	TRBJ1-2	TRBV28	CASSPGAYGYTF	TGTGCCAGCAGCCCAGGTGCCTATGGCTACACCTTC
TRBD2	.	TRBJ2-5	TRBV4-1	CASSQVAGDFQETQYF	TGCGCCAGCAGCCAAGTAGCGGGGGATTTCCAAGAGACCCAGTACTTC
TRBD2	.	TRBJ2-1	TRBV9	CASSVSSGGTNLNEQFF	TGTGCCAGCAGCGTTTCTAGCGGGGGGACCAACTTAAATGAGCAGTTCTTC
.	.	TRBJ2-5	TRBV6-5	CASTFGGGVQETQYF	TGTGCCAGCACCTTTGGCGGGGGCGTCCAAGAGACCCAGTACTTC
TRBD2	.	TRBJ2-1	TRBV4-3	CASSQDQKAGGNYNEQFF	TGCGCCAGCAGCCAAGATCAGAAAGCGGGGGGCAACTACAATGAGCAGTTCTTC